Listed below are T cell receptor beta chains from one sample, sequenced in a study of CD8 T cells in ankylosing spondylitis. Each CDR3 protein is one row after TCRdb ran MiXCR on the 5' RACE reads. The sample carries approximately 90,000 distinct CDR3 sequences, roughly 8.3% recorded once. Sequencing used blood, either unsorted or a sorted T cell fraction (not recorded which). The receptors originated from a male donor with ankylosing spondylitis or in good health (not recorded which). CDR3s include the opening cysteine and the closing phenylalanine or tryptophan. The D gene is left open where the match is weak. For some rows the clone size is stated as once, few or many, or as a class when expanded; others skip it.

many	TRBD2	TRBV29-1	TRBJ2-7	TGCAGCGTTGAGAGTAGTAGCGGGAGCTCCTACGAGCAGTACTTC	CSVESSSGSSYEQYF
.	TRBD1	TRBV3-1	TRBJ1-6	TGTGCCTTCTGTTTTTCTACGGGACAGGGGGTAGGTGGTAATTCACCCCTCCACTTT	CAFCFSTGQGVGGNSPLHF
many	TRBD2	TRBV4-3	TRBJ2-1	TGCGCCAGCAGCCAAGATAGCGGGGGATACAATGAGCAGTTCTTC	CASSQDSGGYNEQFF
many	TRBD1	TRBV15	TRBJ1-5	TGTGCCACCAGCAAAAAGACAGGGGGAGGCAATCAGCCCCAGCATTTT	CATSKKTGGGNQPQHF
many	TRBD2	TRBV5-5	TRBJ2-2	TGTGCCAGCAGCTTGATGCTACTAGCGGTGAACACCGGGGAGCTGTTTTTT	CASSLMLLAVNTGELFF
few	.	TRBV11-2	TRBJ2-3	TGTGCCAGCAGCCTAGACCCGGCTAGCACAGATACGCAGTATTTT	CASSLDPASTDTQYF
many	.	TRBV20-1	TRBJ1-1	TGCAGTGCTCCGGACGGGTTAAACACTGAAGCTTTCTTT	CSAPDGLNTEAFF
many	.	TRBV6-2/TRBV6-3	TRBJ2-7	TGTGCCAGCACGGTCACACCTTCCTACGAGCAGTACTTC	CASTVTPSYEQYF
.	.	TRBV7-8	TRBJ2-3	TGTGCCAGCAGCTCGTTACTACTCGGGGTTCATACGCAGTATTTT	CASSSLLLGVHTQYF
many	TRBD1	TRBV20-1	TRBJ2-7	TGCAGTGCTACGAGACAGGGGGCCTACGAGCAGTACTTC	CSATRQGAYEQYF
many	.	TRBV6-1	TRBJ1-1	TGTGCCAGCAGCGCTCGGACGGTTAACACTGAAGCTTTCTTT	CASSARTVNTEAFF
many	TRBD1	TRBV3-1	TRBJ2-7	TGTGCCAGCAGCCAGACGGGACAGGGAAGCGAGCAGTACTTC	CASSQTGQGSEQYF
many	.	TRBV4-3	TRBJ2-1	TGCGCCAGCAGCCAAAGGTCTCGGGGAGAAAATGAGCAGTTCTTC	CASSQRSRGENEQFF